This T cell receptor beta chain originates from a study of CD8 T cells in ankylosing spondylitis. This clonotype came up once. TCRdb independently ran MiXCR on the 5' RACE reads; one entry per CDR3 protein. This sample has about 110,000 distinct CDR3 sequences, with 24% found just once. This TCR derives from a male donor with ankylosing spondylitis. Sequencing was done on a sample of synovial fluid, either unsorted or a sorted T cell fraction (not recorded which).

The CDR3 region has the DNA TGTGCCACCAGCAGAGGACACCCGGGAACAGATACGCAGTATTTT. Translation gives CATSRGHPGTDTQYF. The genes are TRBV15 and TRBJ2-3; TRBD2 might be the D (5 bases). The CDR3 contains 15 residues. The germline V and J ends were trimmed by 1 base and 3 bases, with 11 bases remaining between them. Germline CDR1 and CDR2: LNHNV and YYDKDF (reference sequence).